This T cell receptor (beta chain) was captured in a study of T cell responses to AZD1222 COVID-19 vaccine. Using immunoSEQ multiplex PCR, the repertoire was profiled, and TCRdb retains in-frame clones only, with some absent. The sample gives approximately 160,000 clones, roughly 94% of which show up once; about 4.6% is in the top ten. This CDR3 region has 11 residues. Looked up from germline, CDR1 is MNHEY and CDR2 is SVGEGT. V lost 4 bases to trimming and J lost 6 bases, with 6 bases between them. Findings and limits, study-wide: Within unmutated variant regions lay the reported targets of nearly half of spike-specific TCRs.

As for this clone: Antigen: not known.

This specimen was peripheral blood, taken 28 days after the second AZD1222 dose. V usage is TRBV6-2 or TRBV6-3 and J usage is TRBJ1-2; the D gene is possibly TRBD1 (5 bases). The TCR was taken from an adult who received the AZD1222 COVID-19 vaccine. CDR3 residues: CASSFRDGYTF. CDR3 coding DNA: TGTGCCAGCAGTTTCAGGGATGGCTACACCTTC.